A selection of T cell receptor beta chains follows, all from one sample in a study of T cells in Graves' hyperthyroidism and ophthalmopathy. A single record per CDR3 protein comes from TCRdb applying MiXCR to the multiplex PCR reads. The sample shows some 490,000 distinct CDR3 sequences, 20% to 25% of them seen only once. The specimen was blood. Receptor source: a woman between 65 and 79 years old with Graves' ophthalmopathy. Both conserved end residues are part of each CDR3. D genes are given only for firm matches. Rows may omit the clone size; those that give it use once, few, many or a size class.

d_call: NA
j_call: TRBJ2-1
clone_size: NA
v_call: TRBV14
cdr3_aa: CASSRGQFSSYNEQFF
cdr3_nt: TGTGCCAGCAGCCGAGGACAGTTCAGCTCCTACAATGAGCAGTTCTTC

d_call: NA
j_call: TRBJ2-2
clone_size: NA
v_call: TRBV12-3/TRBV12-4
cdr3_aa: CASSWDFPNTGELFF
cdr3_nt: TGTGCCAGCAGCTGGGACTTCCCGAACACCGGGGAGCTGTTTTTT

d_call: TRBD2
j_call: TRBJ2-1
clone_size: few
v_call: TRBV7-9
cdr3_aa: CASSGPLGAGGSGEQFF
cdr3_nt: TGTGCCAGCAGCGGACCCCTTGGAGCGGGAGGGTCTGGTGAGCAGTTCTTC

d_call: NA
j_call: TRBJ2-7
clone_size: few
v_call: TRBV10-3
cdr3_aa: CAVGGRPYEQYF
cdr3_nt: TGTGCGGTAGGGGGGAGGCCCTACGAGCAGTACTTC

d_call: NA
j_call: TRBJ1-3
clone_size: many
v_call: TRBV7-2
cdr3_aa: CASSDLRNTIYF
cdr3_nt: TGTGCCAGCAGCGACTTGAGAAACACCATATATTTT

d_call: TRBD1
j_call: TRBJ2-7
clone_size: NA
v_call: TRBV27
cdr3_aa: CAASGTDGYEQYF
cdr3_nt: TGTGCCGCATCCGGGACAGACGGCTACGAGCAGTACTTC

d_call: TRBD2
j_call: TRBJ2-7
clone_size: few
v_call: TRBV20-1
cdr3_aa: CSARDLREVYEQYF
cdr3_nt: TGCAGTGCTAGAGATTTGCGGGAGGTCTACGAGCAGTACTTC

d_call: TRBD2
j_call: TRBJ2-7
clone_size: few
v_call: TRBV29-1
cdr3_aa: CSVEAGGLYEQYF
cdr3_nt: TGCAGCGTTGAAGCGGGAGGTCTCTACGAGCAGTACTTC

d_call: TRBD1
j_call: TRBJ2-1
clone_size: NA
v_call: TRBV24-1
cdr3_aa: CATVAGGMGNEQFF
cdr3_nt: TGTGCCACCGTAGCAGGGGGCATGGGGAATGAGCAGTTCTTC

d_call: NA
j_call: TRBJ1-6
clone_size: NA
v_call: TRBV6-2/TRBV6-3
cdr3_aa: CASWDRGSPLHF
cdr3_nt: TGTGCCAGCTGGGACCGGGGGTCACCCCTCCACTTT

d_call: NA
j_call: TRBJ1-1
clone_size: NA
v_call: TRBV19
cdr3_aa: CASSIAGEMGTEAFF
cdr3_nt: TGTGCCAGTAGTATAGCGGGGGAGATGGGAACTGAAGCTTTCTTT

d_call: TRBD1
j_call: TRBJ1-1
clone_size: few
v_call: TRBV5-1
cdr3_aa: CASSLGTGVSTEAFF
cdr3_nt: TGCGCCAGCAGCTTGGGGACAGGGGTCTCAACTGAAGCTTTCTTT

d_call: NA
j_call: TRBJ2-1
clone_size: NA
v_call: TRBV30
cdr3_aa: CAWSPPGLDNQFF
cdr3_nt: TGTGCCTGGAGTCCGCCCGGACTCGATAATCAGTTCTTC

d_call: TRBD2
j_call: TRBJ2-2
clone_size: few
v_call: TRBV3-1
cdr3_aa: CASSQLLAGSDTGELFF
cdr3_nt: TGTGCCAGCAGCCAATTGTTAGCGGGGTCGGACACCGGGGAGCTGTTTTTT

d_call: NA
j_call: TRBJ2-5
clone_size: NA
v_call: TRBV7-8
cdr3_aa: CASHLRRRQETQYF
cdr3_nt: TGTGCCAGCCACCTTAGGAGGCGGCAAGAGACCCAGTACTTC

d_call: NA
j_call: TRBJ1-5
clone_size: NA
v_call: TRBV19
cdr3_aa: CASSISGLKNQPQHF
cdr3_nt: TGTGCCAGTAGTATATCGGGGCTTAAAAATCAGCCCCAGCATTTT

d_call: TRBD2
j_call: TRBJ2-1
clone_size: NA
v_call: TRBV4-1
cdr3_aa: CASSHILAAYNEQFF
cdr3_nt: TGCGCCAGCAGCCACATACTAGCGGCGTACAATGAGCAGTTCTTC

d_call: NA
j_call: TRBJ1-2
clone_size: few
v_call: TRBV12-3/TRBV12-4
cdr3_aa: CASRQQGIQTYGYTF
cdr3_nt: TGTGCCAGCAGACAACAAGGGATACAGACCTATGGCTACACCTTC

d_call: TRBD1
j_call: TRBJ2-7
clone_size: NA
v_call: TRBV4-1
cdr3_aa: CASSPGTGPEQYF
cdr3_nt: TGCGCCAGCAGCCCCGGGACAGGGCCCGAGCAGTACTTC

d_call: NA
j_call: TRBJ2-3
clone_size: few
v_call: TRBV5-5
cdr3_aa: CASRRLFGDTQYF
cdr3_nt: TGTGCCAGCAGACGACTTTTCGGGGATACGCAGTATTTT

d_call: NA
j_call: TRBJ2-7
clone_size: NA
v_call: TRBV19
cdr3_aa: CASSIVGGESSYEQYF
cdr3_nt: TGTGCCAGTAGTATAGTGGGCGGCGAAAGCTCCTACGAGCAGTACTTC

d_call: TRBD2
j_call: TRBJ2-1
clone_size: few
v_call: TRBV7-9
cdr3_aa: CASSLQPGMSGRIYNEQFF
cdr3_nt: TGTGCCAGCAGCTTGCAGCCGGGGATGAGCGGGAGGATCTACAATGAGCAGTTCTTC

d_call: NA
j_call: TRBJ2-4
clone_size: NA
v_call: TRBV6-2/TRBV6-3
cdr3_aa: CASSYSRSGGGLENIQYF
cdr3_nt: TGTGCCAGCAGTTACTCGAGGAGCGGAGGGGGGCTCGAAAACATTCAGTACTTC

d_call: NA
j_call: TRBJ1-5
clone_size: NA
v_call: TRBV5-1
cdr3_aa: CASSRAGDQPQHF
cdr3_nt: TGCGCCAGCAGCAGAGCAGGGGATCAGCCCCAGCATTTT

d_call: TRBD1
j_call: TRBJ1-5
clone_size: few
v_call: TRBV18
cdr3_aa: CASSPQGAINQPQHF
cdr3_nt: TGTGCCAGCTCGCCACAGGGGGCGATCAATCAGCCCCAGCATTTT

d_call: TRBD2
j_call: TRBJ2-1
clone_size: NA
v_call: TRBV12-3/TRBV12-4
cdr3_aa: CASSLRLAGGSVEFF
cdr3_nt: TGTGCCAGCAGTTTGAGACTAGCGGGAGGGAGTGTAGAGTTCTTC

d_call: NA
j_call: TRBJ1-1
clone_size: few
v_call: TRBV12-3/TRBV12-4
cdr3_aa: CASSLRRRGVGGAFF
cdr3_nt: TGTGCCAGCAGTTTAAGGAGACGAGGGGTCGGGGGAGCTTTCTTT

d_call: TRBD1
j_call: TRBJ2-7
clone_size: NA
v_call: TRBV25-1
cdr3_aa: CASSKTGDRSEQYF
cdr3_nt: TGTGCCAGCAGTAAAACGGGGGACAGGAGCGAGCAGTACTTC

d_call: TRBD1
j_call: TRBJ1-4
clone_size: NA
v_call: TRBV27
cdr3_aa: CASSPGQANEKLFF
cdr3_nt: TGTGCCAGCAGTCCGGGACAGGCTAATGAAAAACTGTTTTTT

d_call: NA
j_call: TRBJ2-7
clone_size: NA
v_call: TRBV10-3
cdr3_aa: CAISESHEQYF
cdr3_nt: TGTGCCATCAGTGAGTCCCATGAGCAGTACTTC

d_call: TRBD2
j_call: TRBJ2-2
clone_size: NA
v_call: TRBV29-1
cdr3_aa: CSVAGTSGKGELFF
cdr3_nt: TGCAGCGTCGCCGGGACTAGCGGGAAGGGGGAGCTGTTTTTT

d_call: NA
j_call: TRBJ2-3
clone_size: few
v_call: TRBV20-1
cdr3_aa: CSARRGIGTDTQYF
cdr3_nt: TGCAGTGCCAGACGGGGGATCGGGACAGATACGCAGTATTTT

d_call: NA
j_call: TRBJ1-6
clone_size: few
v_call: TRBV10-3
cdr3_aa: CAISELLYNSPLHF
cdr3_nt: TGTGCCATCAGTGAGCTACTTTATAATTCACCCCTCCACTTT

d_call: TRBD2
j_call: TRBJ2-7
clone_size: few
v_call: TRBV19
cdr3_aa: CASSPLAGEQYF
cdr3_nt: TGTGCCAGTAGTCCCCTAGCGGGCGAGCAGTACTTC

d_call: NA
j_call: TRBJ1-1
clone_size: few
v_call: TRBV30
cdr3_aa: CASQGRNTEAFF
cdr3_nt: TGTGCCTCCCAGGGGCGGAACACTGAAGCTTTCTTT

d_call: NA
j_call: TRBJ2-2
clone_size: few
v_call: TRBV10-3
cdr3_aa: CAISEGVDSLNTGELFF
cdr3_nt: TGTGCCATCAGTGAGGGGGTGGACAGTTTGAACACCGGGGAGCTGTTTTTT

d_call: TRBD1
j_call: TRBJ2-1
clone_size: many
v_call: TRBV7-9
cdr3_aa: CASSSGQGNFNEQFF
cdr3_nt: TGTGCCAGCAGCTCGGGACAGGGGAATTTCAATGAGCAGTTCTTC

d_call: TRBD1
j_call: TRBJ2-7
clone_size: many
v_call: TRBV5-1
cdr3_aa: CASSLVQGASEQYF
cdr3_nt: TGCGCCAGCAGCTTGGTACAGGGGGCTAGCGAGCAGTACTTC

d_call: TRBD1
j_call: TRBJ1-1
clone_size: few
v_call: TRBV29-1
cdr3_aa: CSVDRDRGFMNTEAFF
cdr3_nt: TGCAGCGTTGACCGGGACAGGGGCTTTATGAACACTGAAGCTTTCTTT

d_call: TRBD2
j_call: TRBJ2-1
clone_size: few
v_call: TRBV10-3
cdr3_aa: CAISVGLAGGPYNEQFF
cdr3_nt: TGTGCCATCAGTGTAGGCCTAGCGGGAGGGCCTTACAATGAGCAGTTCTTC

d_call: TRBD1
j_call: TRBJ2-5
clone_size: few
v_call: TRBV29-1
cdr3_aa: CSVELIGTEFAETQYF
cdr3_nt: TGCAGCGTTGAACTTATCGGGACAGAGTTTGCAGAGACCCAGTACTTC

d_call: NA
j_call: TRBJ1-2
clone_size: many
v_call: TRBV7-2
cdr3_aa: CASSPGSGGGYTF
cdr3_nt: TGTGCCAGCAGCCCGGGGTCCGGAGGAGGCTACACCTTC

d_call: NA
j_call: TRBJ2-7
clone_size: few
v_call: TRBV28
cdr3_aa: CASSFALAVAEQYF
cdr3_nt: TGTGCCAGCAGTTTTGCCTTGGCGGTAGCCGAGCAGTACTTC

d_call: NA
j_call: TRBJ1-6
clone_size: NA
v_call: TRBV25-1
cdr3_aa: CASSQHYNSPLHF
cdr3_nt: TGTGCCAGCAGTCAACATTATAATTCACCCCTCCACTTT

d_call: TRBD2
j_call: TRBJ2-3
clone_size: NA
v_call: TRBV30
cdr3_aa: CAFGLAFLRSTQYF
cdr3_nt: TGTGCCTTCGGACTAGCGTTTTTAAGGAGTACGCAGTATTTT

d_call: TRBD2
j_call: TRBJ2-3
clone_size: NA
v_call: TRBV5-8
cdr3_aa: CASSRLAGGLTTTDTQYF
cdr3_nt: TGTGCCAGCAGCCGACTAGCGGGAGGACTGACAACCACAGATACGCAGTATTTT